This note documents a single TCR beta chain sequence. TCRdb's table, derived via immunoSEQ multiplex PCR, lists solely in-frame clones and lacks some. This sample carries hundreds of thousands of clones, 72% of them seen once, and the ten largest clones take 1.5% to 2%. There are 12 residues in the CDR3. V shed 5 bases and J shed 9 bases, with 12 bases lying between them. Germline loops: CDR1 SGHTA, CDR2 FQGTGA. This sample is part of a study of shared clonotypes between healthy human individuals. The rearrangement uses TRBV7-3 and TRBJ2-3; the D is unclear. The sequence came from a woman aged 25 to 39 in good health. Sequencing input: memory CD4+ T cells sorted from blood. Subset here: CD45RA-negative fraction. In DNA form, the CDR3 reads TGTGCCAGCAGCCCGCGCGGTGGCACGCAGTATTTT. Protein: CASSPRGGTQYF.